This T cell receptor beta chain emerged from a study of cytomegalovirus exposure and HLA in healthy donors. As regards this clone: Its antigen is not identified.

Study-level results: For most TCR beta V segments, an earlier analysis put the productive rate at about 87% or about 30% of the time. When a later analysis compared HLA-associated TCR beta chains with equally common others, the HLA-associated chains turned out to be more clonally expanded and to have lower generation probabilities. Among TCR beta chains, those listed as cytomegalovirus-associated numbered around 180.

With 60 Vbeta and 13 Jbeta primers, the PCR was carried out. As handled by the study authors: Later work found 65 million to 90 million unique TCR beta chains, with roughly 11 million shared. Only in-frame clones appear in the TCRdb table, and some are missing; sequencing was by immunoSEQ multiplex PCR. The V and J calls and clone size are taken from that table; D and trimming were inferred from the DNA. The table shows some 150,000 clones, with around 80% occurring only once. Material for sequencing was PBMCs. This TCR came from a man aged 25 to 40 in good health and CMV-seronegative.

CDR3 DNA sequence: TGCGCCAGCAGCTTGGCCGGGGACAGGGATCAGCCCCAGCATTTT. It codes for CASSLAGDRDQPQHF. This chain connects TRBV5-1 to TRBJ1-5; 9 bases align to TRBD1. The CDR3 consists of 15 residues. V shed 0 bases, J shed 5 bases, and the junction held 3 bases outside the gene matches. Germline CDR1 reads SGHRS; CDR2 reads YFSETQ.